A selection of T cell receptor beta chains follows, all from one sample in a study of blood T cell repertoires in COVID-19. Here immunoSEQ multiplex PCR was the method, and the copy in TCRdb shows in-frame clones only, minus some. This sample has over 300,000 clones, with nearly 90% found just once. The sample comprised peripheral blood. Every receptor here comes from a man between 18 and 35 years old with active or convalescent COVID-19. Each CDR3 is given with its conserved first and last residue. The order of the fields is D gene, V gene, clone size, J gene, CDR3 DNA, CDR3 protein. D genes are given only for firm matches. Clone size appears in some rows only: once, few, many, or a class for an expanded clone.

D: TRBD2
V: TRBV7-6
size: .
J: TRBJ2-2
DNA: TGTGCCAGCAGCTTCACCCCGTTGGGAGGGAAGACCGGGGAGCTGTTTTTT
CDR3: CASSFTPLGGKTGELFF

D: .
V: TRBV11-3
size: .
J: TRBJ2-6
DNA: TGTGCCAGCAGCTTAGGCGCGGGGGCCAACGTCCTGACTTTC
CDR3: CASSLGAGANVLTF

D: TRBD2
V: TRBV9
size: .
J: TRBJ2-3
DNA: TGTGCCAGCAGCGTAAGAGCGGGGGTTGCAGATACGCAGTATTTT
CDR3: CASSVRAGVADTQYF

D: .
V: TRBV21-1
size: .
J: TRBJ1-5
DNA: TGTGCCAGCAGCAAAGCCGATCAGAGACTCTATAGCAATCAGCCCCAGCATTTT
CDR3: CASSKADQRLYSNQPQHF

D: .
V: TRBV27
size: .
J: TRBJ1-2
DNA: TGTGCCAGCAGTCTGAGACTGGACTATGGCTACACCTTC
CDR3: CASSLRLDYGYTF

D: .
V: TRBV9
size: .
J: TRBJ1-4
DNA: TGTGCCAGCAGCCCCGACGGAGGGCACACTAATGAAAAACTGTTTTTT
CDR3: CASSPDGGHTNEKLFF

D: TRBD2
V: TRBV7-2
size: .
J: TRBJ2-1
DNA: TGTGCCAGCAGTCGACTAGCGGGGAGCTCCTACAATGAGCAGTTCTTC
CDR3: CASSRLAGSSYNEQFF

D: TRBD1
V: TRBV15
size: .
J: TRBJ2-2
DNA: TGTGCCACCATCCGGGGTGACAGGGACACCGGGGAGCTGTTTTTT
CDR3: CATIRGDRDTGELFF

D: .
V: TRBV10-3
size: few
J: TRBJ1-1
DNA: TGTGCCATCGGTCGGGACACCACTGAAGCTTTCTTT
CDR3: CAIGRDTTEAFF

D: .
V: TRBV19
size: .
J: TRBJ2-6
DNA: TGTGCCAGTAGTATCTTTAGCTCTGGGGCCAACGTCCTGACTTTC
CDR3: CASSIFSSGANVLTF

D: .
V: TRBV11-3
size: .
J: TRBJ2-2
DNA: TGTGCCAGCAGCCAAGGGAGGACCTACACCGGGGAGCTGTTTTTT
CDR3: CASSQGRTYTGELFF

D: .
V: TRBV28
size: .
J: TRBJ2-7
DNA: TGTGCCAGCAGTTTCGGGTACGAGCAGTACTTC
CDR3: CASSFGYEQYF

D: TRBD1
V: TRBV4-2
size: many
J: TRBJ1-2
DNA: TGTGCCAGCAGCCAAGATGAAGGGCAGGGGGCAAATGGCTACACCTTC
CDR3: CASSQDEGQGANGYTF

D: TRBD1
V: TRBV9
size: .
J: TRBJ1-3
DNA: TGTGCCAGCAGCTCCGGGACAGGGGCCTTAAACACCATATATTTT
CDR3: CASSSGTGALNTIYF

D: TRBD1
V: TRBV23-1
size: few
J: TRBJ1-3
DNA: TGCGCCAGCAGTCACGGTGGGGACAGGGAGGGCGCTGGAAACACCATATATTTT
CDR3: CASSHGGDREGAGNTIYF

D: TRBD1
V: TRBV4-1
size: .
J: TRBJ2-1
DNA: TGCGCCAGCAGCCAAAAACCGGGACAGGGTACCTACAATGAGCAGTTCTTC
CDR3: CASSQKPGQGTYNEQFF

D: TRBD1
V: TRBV10-3
size: .
J: TRBJ2-3
DNA: TGTGCCACCTGGACAGGGAAGGGCACAGATACGCAGTATTTT
CDR3: CATWTGKGTDTQYF

D: .
V: TRBV19
size: .
J: TRBJ1-5
DNA: TGTGCCAGTAGTATTAACAGGGTTTCTCAGCCCCAGCATTTT
CDR3: CASSINRVSQPQHF

D: TRBD2
V: TRBV18
size: .
J: TRBJ2-5
DNA: TGTGCCAGCTCACCACCGGGACTAGCGGGGTCAGAGACCCAGTACTTC
CDR3: CASSPPGLAGSETQYF

D: .
V: TRBV18
size: .
J: TRBJ2-1
DNA: TGTGCCAGCTCACCCTCACGGGGTCAATCCTACAATGAGCAGTTCTTC
CDR3: CASSPSRGQSYNEQFF

D: .
V: TRBV13
size: many
J: TRBJ1-1
DNA: TGTGCCAGCCGGGGGGGGCAGGGTCCGAAAGGCACTGAAGCTTTCTTT
CDR3: CASRGGQGPKGTEAFF

D: .
V: TRBV28
size: .
J: TRBJ2-7
DNA: TGTGCCAGCACCCGACCCAGTCGGGGTTACGAGCAGTACTTC
CDR3: CASTRPSRGYEQYF

D: .
V: TRBV15
size: .
J: TRBJ1-2
DNA: TGTGCCACCAGCAGAGATAGGGGAGGGGGTAGTTATGGCTACACCTTC
CDR3: CATSRDRGGGSYGYTF

D: .
V: TRBV4-2
size: .
J: TRBJ2-7
DNA: TGTGCCAGCAGCCAAGGTTCGGGTCCGGGAGCAAACGAGCAGTACTTC
CDR3: CASSQGSGPGANEQYF

D: .
V: TRBV3-1/TRBV3-2
size: .
J: TRBJ1-2
DNA: TGTGCCAGCAGCCAAGTCGGGGACTATGGCTACACCTTC
CDR3: CASSQVGDYGYTF

D: .
V: TRBV10-3
size: .
J: TRBJ1-1
DNA: TGTGCCATCAATGGGGGGAGCACTGAAGCTTTCTTT
CDR3: CAINGGSTEAFF

D: .
V: TRBV11-2
size: .
J: TRBJ1-2
DNA: TGTGCCAGCAGTCTGAGTCGGGTGGGAGGGACCTATGGCTACACCTTC
CDR3: CASSLSRVGGTYGYTF

D: TRBD1
V: TRBV13
size: .
J: TRBJ1-6
DNA: TGTGCCAGCAGCCTCTACGCTACCGGGACAGGGGGCAATTCACCCCTCCACTTT
CDR3: CASSLYATGTGGNSPLHF

D: .
V: TRBV7-6
size: .
J: TRBJ2-3
DNA: TGTGCCAGCAGTCGAGACCTCAAAAGGGGGACGGACGGGGATACGCAGTATTTT
CDR3: CASSRDLKRGTDGDTQYF

D: TRBD1
V: TRBV12-3/TRBV12-4
size: .
J: TRBJ1-2
DNA: TGTGCCAGCAGTATCGGACAGGGAGGCTACACCTTC
CDR3: CASSIGQGGYTF

D: TRBD2
V: TRBV4-1
size: .
J: TRBJ2-7
DNA: TGCGCCAGCAGCCAAGAAGGACTAGCGGGAGCTTTCTACGAGCAGTACTTC
CDR3: CASSQEGLAGAFYEQYF